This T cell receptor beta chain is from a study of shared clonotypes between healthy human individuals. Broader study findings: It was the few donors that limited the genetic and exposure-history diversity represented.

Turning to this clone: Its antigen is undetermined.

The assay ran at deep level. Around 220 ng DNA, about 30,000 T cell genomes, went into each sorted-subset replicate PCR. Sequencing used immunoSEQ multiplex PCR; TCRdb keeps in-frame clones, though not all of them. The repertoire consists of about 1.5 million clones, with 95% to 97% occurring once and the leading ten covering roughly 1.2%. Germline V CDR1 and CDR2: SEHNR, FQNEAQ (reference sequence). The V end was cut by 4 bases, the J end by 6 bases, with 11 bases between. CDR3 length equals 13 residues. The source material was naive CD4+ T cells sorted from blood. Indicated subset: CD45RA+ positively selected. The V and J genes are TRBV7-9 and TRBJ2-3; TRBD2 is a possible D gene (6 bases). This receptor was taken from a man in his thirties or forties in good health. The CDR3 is CASSSTRVDTQYF. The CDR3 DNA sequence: TGTGCCAGCAGCTCGACTAGGGTGGATACGCAGTATTTT.